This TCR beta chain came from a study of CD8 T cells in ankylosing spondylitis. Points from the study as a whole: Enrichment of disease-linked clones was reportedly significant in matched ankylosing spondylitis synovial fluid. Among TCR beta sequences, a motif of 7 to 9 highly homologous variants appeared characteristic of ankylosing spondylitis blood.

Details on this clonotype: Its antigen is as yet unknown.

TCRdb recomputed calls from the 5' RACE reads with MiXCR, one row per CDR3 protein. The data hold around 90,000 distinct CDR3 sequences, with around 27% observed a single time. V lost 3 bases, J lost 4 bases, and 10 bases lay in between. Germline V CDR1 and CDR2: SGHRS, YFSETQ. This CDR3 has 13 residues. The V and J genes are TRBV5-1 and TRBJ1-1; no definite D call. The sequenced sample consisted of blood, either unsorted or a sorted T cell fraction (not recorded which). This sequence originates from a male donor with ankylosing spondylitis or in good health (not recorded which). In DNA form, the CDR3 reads TGCGCCAGCAGCTCAGGTACGGGCACTGAAGCTTTCTTT. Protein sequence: CASSSGTGTEAFF.